These 5 T cell receptor beta chains share one sample of origin, sequenced in a study of cytomegalovirus exposure and HLA in healthy donors. PCR involved 60 Vbeta and 13 Jbeta primers. The method was immunoSEQ multiplex PCR; TCRdb's version includes in-frame clones alone and lacks a portion of them. Here the sample spans about 140,000 clones, approximately 84% being singletons. The sample consisted of PBMCs. Source of these receptors: a young man in good health and CMV-seropositive.

The gene calls are TRBV6-5 and TRBJ2-7, with TRBD1 as a possible D gene (6 bases). The CDR3 length is 16 residues. The V end was cut by 0 bases, the J end by 0 bases, with 12 bases between. CDR1 and CDR2 from the germline V gene are MNHEY and SVGAGI. The CDR3 sequence: CASSYSFTGSSYEQYF. The CDR3 DNA follows: TGTGCCAGCAGTTACTCGTTTACAGGGAGCTCCTACGAGCAGTACTTC.

The chain links TRBV19 to TRBJ1-5; D call uncertain. The ends were cut back, 4 bases at V and 9 bases at J, with 19 bases in the middle. From germline, CDR1 is LNHDA and CDR2 SQIVND (reference sequence). The CDR3 has 15 amino acids. Here the CDR3 reads CASSTNLGGRVPQHF. The CDR3, as DNA: TGTGCCAGTAGTACCAACCTGGGAGGGAGAGTGCCCCAGCATTTT.

This clone has only a few counts. The gene calls are TRBV5-4 and TRBJ1-3, with 10 bases lining up with TRBD1. From germline, CDR1 is SGHNT and CDR2 YYREEE (reference sequence). V was clipped by 4 bases and J by 6 bases; unmatched bases: 4. The CDR3 length is 14 residues. The DNA for the CDR3 is TGTGCCAGCAGCCCTGGGACAGGGGTAAACACCATATATTTT. This gives the protein CASSPGTGVNTIYF. Full variable domain (missing parts from reference TRBV5-4 and TRBJ1-3): ETGVTQSPTHLIKTRGQQVTLRCSSQSGHNTVSWYQQALGQGPQFIFQYYREEENGRGNFPPRFSGLQFPNYSSELNVNALELDDSALYLCASSPGTGVNTIYFGEGSWLTVV.

The chain joins TRBV7-9 to TRBJ2-7; 9 nucleotides agree with TRBD2. Germline V gene data show CDR1 as SEHNR and CDR2 as FQNEAQ (reference sequence). The CDR3 consists of 14 residues. The J segment lost 5 bases and the V segment lost 6 bases, leaving 8 bases of the junction unmatched. The DNA for the CDR3 is TGTGCCAGCAGTTCTAGACTAGCGGAGAACGAGCAGTACTTC. Translation: CASSSRLAENEQYF.

V gene TRBV19 combines with J gene TRBJ1-1; a possible D gene is TRBD1 (5 bases). V gave up 6 bases and J gave up 4 bases, with 15 bases separating them. The CDR3 totals 14 residues. The germline CDR1 and CDR2 sequences are LNHDA and SQIVND (reference sequence). CDR3 region: CASSSMGGSTEAFF. CDR3 nucleotides: TGTGCCAGTAGCTCGATGGGGGGATCCACTGAAGCTTTCTTT.